There are a few counts of the clone carrying this T cell receptor beta chain. Its antigen remains unidentified. As for treatment: approximately 9-day PBMC culture with coronavirus spike peptide pools or control peptides (ViraFEST assay). Culture conditions combined fewer than 2.5 million PBMCs per well with 10 IU/ml IL-2 and 8.5 to 10 ug/ml peptide pools. The germline V gene encodes CDR1 MNHNS and CDR2 SASEGT. The CDR3 has 15 amino acids. Trimming removed 6 bases from V and 7 bases from J; junction bases left unmatched: 8. The data originate from a study of vaccination and CD4 T cells after COVID-19. Cultured CD4+ T cell DNA underwent sequencing with the Oncomine TCR Beta short-read assay. TCRdb reprocessed the PCR reads with MiXCR, giving one entry per CDR3 protein. The data show 7,500 to 9,500 distinct CDR3 sequences, 45% to 55% seen once.

This sequence was found in a human donor who had recovered from COVID-19. Material for sequencing was CD4+ T cells from blood, cultured in vitro. The chain joins TRBV6-1 to TRBJ2-3; 12 bases are shared with TRBD2. The CDR3 is CASSRLAGASNTQYF. CDR3 sequence (DNA): TGTGCCAGCAGCCGACTAGCGGGAGCCAGTAATACGCAGTATTTT.